The T cell receptor (beta chain) described here comes from a study of beta chain features in type 1 diabetes (dated by TCRdb to 2016 to 2019). In terms of the full investigation: No differences in mean age, gender distribution, total cell number or subset yield were found between patients and healthy donors. A total of 85 million to 110 million sorted cells were examined across all samples, and RNA yield correlated strongly with the number of cells per subset. In the study, recently diagnosed type 1 diabetes patients and matched healthy donors were compared on the TCRB repertoires of their sorted circulating CD4+ T cell subsets. Regulatory and stem cell-like memory subsets were isolated from only 8 patients and about 8 healthy donors, whereas naive and central memory subsets came from all 28 donors. Results and caveats for the whole study, not just this receptor: Because cDNA was sequenced instead of genomic DNA, activated cells with high expression could be over-represented, although the groups did not differ in activation or CD3 levels. Fewer insertions and more nucleotide deletions at VDJ recombination sites were observed in patients with type 1 diabetes, implying thymic rearrangement abnormalities. Because the HLA sub-analyses included only small numbers of individuals, any influence of HLA type on TCRB rearrangement was left unresolved. In all four CD4+ subsets, TCRB CDR3 length was moderately but significantly shorter in type 1 diabetes patients. PCR might favor shorter templates, but patient and control samples were amplified and corrected together, so any skew would affect both groups equally. Naive, central memory and regulatory TCRB repertoires appeared to be more alike among patients than among healthy donors.

From the cysteine up to the phenylalanine, the CDR3 has a length of 15 residues. Just CDR3 DNA is preserved here, 45 bases in frame from base 1. CDR1 is given as ENHRY and CDR2 as SYGVKD, both from the germline V gene. V is pruned by 2 bases and J by 5 bases, leaving 3 bases of the junction without a gene match. Comment on this clone: The antigen it binds to is not known. The sample holds no much larger clone one base away, and base qualities are not on file.

From each donor, a single peripheral blood sample of about 116 mL on average was drawn into heparinised tubes. A BD FACSAria II and a panel including CD45RO, CCR7, CD25, CD127, CD95 and CD27 were used to sort naive, central memory, regulatory and stem cell-like memory CD4+ T cells. A purity above 95% was achieved for all sorted populations. PBMCs were isolated immediately by Lymphoprep density gradient centrifugation and stained directly without culture. Samples were stained and sorted in pairs, with one healthy donor and one patient per experiment, so that batch effects were minimized. The entire isolated RNA was reverse transcribed using the High Capacity cDNA Reverse Transcription Kit, and thus expressed TCRB transcripts were sequenced. Naive, central memory and regulatory T cell samples underwent deep immunoSEQ sequencing, averaging around 3.6 million total reads per sample. Sorted cells were lysed in RLT buffer, and RNA was extracted using DNase-treated RNeasy Micro or Mini kits according to cell number. Each cell subset was processed on its own to prevent cross-contamination, while patient and healthy donor samples were processed together. The immunoSEQ multiplex PCR was used to amplify TCRB sequences from cDNA, generating 87-bp fragments that spanned the CDR3 region. The amplicons were sequenced using the Illumina HiSeq platform. The original pipeline was this. Synthetic template baselines were used to correct PCR bias computationally, reads within Hamming distance 2 were collapsed together, and singletons that could not be merged were discarded. Reads were aligned to IMGT to assign V, D and J genes, CDR3 length, and insertions or deletions at six rearrangement sites. Clonotype counts were normalized to sorted cell number within each subset before computing true diversity and Gini coefficients with the tcR R package. The overlap coefficient, calculated on TCRB nucleotide sequences, was used to measure repertoire sharing. As a proxy for the pre-selection repertoire, out-of-frame TCRB sequences from naive cells were analyzed. TCRdb carries this immuneACCESS record with in-frame sequences only. Its versions omit some clonotypes, under half of them owing to an unresolved V gene in the studies checked, with the rest unexplained. V and J calls and clone size are copied from that table; D and trimming were computed from the DNA. Across this sample there are 900,000 or so clones, with roughly 16% seen only once. The top ten hold 0.023% of the sample.

The chain couples TRBV10-3 to TRBJ2-1; 10 bases in the junction line up with TRBD2. The clonotype was recovered from a woman aged 18-29 years in good health. The sample comprised naive CD4+ T cells from blood. The sample's cell subset or site label, decoded: true naive CD4+ T cells. CDR3 sequence: CAISEVTSGNNEQFF. The DNA sequence is as follows: TGTGCCATCAGTGAGGTCACTAGCGGGAACAATGAGCAGTTCTTC.